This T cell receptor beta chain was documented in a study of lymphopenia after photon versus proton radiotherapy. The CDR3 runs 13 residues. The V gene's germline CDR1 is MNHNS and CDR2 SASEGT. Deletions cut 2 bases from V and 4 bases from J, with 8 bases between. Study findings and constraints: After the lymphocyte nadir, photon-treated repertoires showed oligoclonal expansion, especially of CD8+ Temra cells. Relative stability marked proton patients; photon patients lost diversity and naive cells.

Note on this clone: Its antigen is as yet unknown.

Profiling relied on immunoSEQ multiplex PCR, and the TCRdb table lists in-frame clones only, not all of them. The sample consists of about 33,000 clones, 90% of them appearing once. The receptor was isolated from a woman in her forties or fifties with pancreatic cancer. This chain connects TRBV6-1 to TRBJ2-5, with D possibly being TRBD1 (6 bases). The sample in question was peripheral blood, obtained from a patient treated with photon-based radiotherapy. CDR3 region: CASSEQGRETQYF. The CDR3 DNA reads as TGTGCCAGCAGTGAACAGGGGCGAGAGACCCAGTACTTC.